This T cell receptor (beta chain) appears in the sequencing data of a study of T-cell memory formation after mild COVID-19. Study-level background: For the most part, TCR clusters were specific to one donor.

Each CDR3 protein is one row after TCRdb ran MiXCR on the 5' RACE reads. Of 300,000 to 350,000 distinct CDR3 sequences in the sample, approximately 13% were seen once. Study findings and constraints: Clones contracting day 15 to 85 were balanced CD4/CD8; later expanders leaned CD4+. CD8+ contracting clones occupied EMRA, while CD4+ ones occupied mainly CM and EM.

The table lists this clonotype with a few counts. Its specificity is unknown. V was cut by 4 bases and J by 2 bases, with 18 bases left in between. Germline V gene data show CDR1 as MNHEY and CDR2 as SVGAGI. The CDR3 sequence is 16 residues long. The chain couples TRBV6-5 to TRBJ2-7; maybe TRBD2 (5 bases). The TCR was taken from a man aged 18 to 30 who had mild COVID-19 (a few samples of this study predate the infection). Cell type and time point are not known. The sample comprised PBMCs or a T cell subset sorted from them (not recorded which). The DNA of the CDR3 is TGTGCCAGCAGTTCTCGGCGGCCCACGCGGGCCTACGAGCAGTACTTC. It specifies CASSSRRPTRAYEQYF.